The clone carrying this TCR beta chain was counted between two and nine times. Its matching antigen is unknown. The data derive from a study of response to subunit inactivated influenza vaccine. MiXCR was run by TCRdb on the RT-PCR reads, yielding one entry per CDR3 protein. The sample shows 650,000 to 800,000 distinct CDR3 sequences, roughly 13% of them seen only once. This CDR3 comprises 12 residues. V lost 7 bases and J lost 4; bases outside the gene matches: 5. The V gene's germline CDR1 is SQVTM and CDR2 ANQGSEA. Points from the study as a whole: Authors suggested seasonal influenza vaccinations each recruit few new T cells.

This TCR was sampled from a man aged 45-65 years who received an inactivated influenza vaccine. V and J are TRBV29-1 and TRBJ2-5; TRBD1 aligns across 8 bases. Specimen: PBMCs from blood, collected less than 15 days before vaccination. The CDR3 here is CSARGTGETQYF. CDR3 bases: TGCAGCGCCCGGGGGACAGGAGAGACCCAGTACTTC.